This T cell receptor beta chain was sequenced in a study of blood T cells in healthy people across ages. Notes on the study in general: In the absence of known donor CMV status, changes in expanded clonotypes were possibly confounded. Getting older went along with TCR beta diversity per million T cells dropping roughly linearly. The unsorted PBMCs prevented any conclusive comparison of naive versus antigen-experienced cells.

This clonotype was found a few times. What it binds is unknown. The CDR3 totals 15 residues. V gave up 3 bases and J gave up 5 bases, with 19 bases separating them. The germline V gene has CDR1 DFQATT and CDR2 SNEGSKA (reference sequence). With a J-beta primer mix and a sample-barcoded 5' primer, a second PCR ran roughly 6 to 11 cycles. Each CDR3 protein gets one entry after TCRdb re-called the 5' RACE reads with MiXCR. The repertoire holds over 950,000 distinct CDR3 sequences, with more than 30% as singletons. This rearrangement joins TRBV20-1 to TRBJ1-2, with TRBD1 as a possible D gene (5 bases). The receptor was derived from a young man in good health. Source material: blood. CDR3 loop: CSASIGQGGVYGYTF. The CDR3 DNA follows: TGCAGTGCTAGTATAGGGCAGGGAGGTGTATATGGCTACACCTTC.